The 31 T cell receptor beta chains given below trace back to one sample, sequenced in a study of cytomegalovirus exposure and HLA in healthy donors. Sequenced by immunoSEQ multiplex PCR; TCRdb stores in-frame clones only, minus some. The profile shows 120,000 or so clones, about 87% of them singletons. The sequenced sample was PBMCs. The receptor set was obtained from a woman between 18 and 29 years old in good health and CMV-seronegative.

The CDR3 spells CASSDEGAGTDTQYF. DNA for the CDR3: TGTGCCAGCAGTGATGAGGGGGCCGGCACAGATACGCAGTATTTT. The chain links TRBV2 to TRBJ2-3; 7 bases align to TRBD1. The germline gives CDR1 SNHLY, CDR2 FYNNEI. This CDR3 region has 15 residues. The V gene end was trimmed by 3 bases and the J gene end by 1 base; junction bases not matched to a gene: 4.

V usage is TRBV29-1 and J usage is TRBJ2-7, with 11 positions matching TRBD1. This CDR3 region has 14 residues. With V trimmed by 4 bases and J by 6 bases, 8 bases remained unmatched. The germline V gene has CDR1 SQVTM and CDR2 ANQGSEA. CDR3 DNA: TGCAGCGTTGCCGGGCCCGGGACAGGGGGCGAGCAGTACTTC. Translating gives CSVAGPGTGGEQYF.

The chain's CDR3 is CASSLGRGSTEAFF. The CDR3 DNA follows: TGTGCCAGCAGCTTGGGTCGCGGAAGCACTGAAGCTTTCTTT. The chain employs TRBV5-5 and TRBJ1-1; D not certain. Germline CDR1 is SGHKS and CDR2 is YYEKEE (reference sequence). The CDR3 loop spans 14 amino acids. V lost 0 bases and J 4 bases, leaving 10 bases between the germline ends.

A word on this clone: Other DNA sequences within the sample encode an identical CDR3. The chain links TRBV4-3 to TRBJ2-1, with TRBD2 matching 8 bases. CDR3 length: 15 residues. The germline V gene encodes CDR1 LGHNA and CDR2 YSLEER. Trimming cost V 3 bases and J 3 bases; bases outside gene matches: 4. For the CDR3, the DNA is TGCGCCAGCAGCCAGGGGACTAGTAGCTACAATGAGCAGTTCTTC. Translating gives CASSQGTSSYNEQFF.

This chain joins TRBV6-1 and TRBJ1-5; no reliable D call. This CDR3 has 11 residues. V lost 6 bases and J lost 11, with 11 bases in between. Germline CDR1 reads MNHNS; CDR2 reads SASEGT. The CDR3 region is CASRALEAQHF. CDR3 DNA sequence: TGTGCCAGCAGGGCCCTTGAAGCCCAGCATTTT.

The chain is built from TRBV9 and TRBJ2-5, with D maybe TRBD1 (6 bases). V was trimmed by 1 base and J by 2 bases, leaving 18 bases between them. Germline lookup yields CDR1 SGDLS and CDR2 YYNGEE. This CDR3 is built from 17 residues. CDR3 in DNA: TGTGCCAGCAGCGTAACAGGGTCCCTTTTGCAACAAGAGACCCAGTACTTC. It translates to CASSVTGSLLQQETQYF.

CDR3 DNA: TGTGCCAGCAGGGAGGGCATTTCTAGCAATCAGCCCCAGCATTTT. This translates into CASREGISSNQPQHF. The chain uses TRBV6-1 and TRBJ1-5; D unresolved. The CDR3 covers 15 residues. V was trimmed by 6 bases and J by 0 bases, leaving 12 bases between them. Germline V CDR1 and CDR2: MNHNS, SASEGT.

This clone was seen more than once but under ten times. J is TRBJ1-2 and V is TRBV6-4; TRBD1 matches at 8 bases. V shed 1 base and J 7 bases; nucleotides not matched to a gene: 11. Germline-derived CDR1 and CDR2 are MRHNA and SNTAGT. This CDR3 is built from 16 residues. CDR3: CASSDLSHGTGGGYTF. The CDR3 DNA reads TGTGCCAGCAGTGACTTGAGCCACGGGACAGGAGGTGGCTACACCTTC.

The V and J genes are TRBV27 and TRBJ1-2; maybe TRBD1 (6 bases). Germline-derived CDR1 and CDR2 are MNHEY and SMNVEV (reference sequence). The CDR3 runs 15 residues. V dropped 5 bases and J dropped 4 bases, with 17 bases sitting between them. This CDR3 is CASSRESAGVYGYTF. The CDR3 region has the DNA TGTGCCAGCAGTAGAGAGTCGGCAGGGGTCTATGGCTACACCTTC.

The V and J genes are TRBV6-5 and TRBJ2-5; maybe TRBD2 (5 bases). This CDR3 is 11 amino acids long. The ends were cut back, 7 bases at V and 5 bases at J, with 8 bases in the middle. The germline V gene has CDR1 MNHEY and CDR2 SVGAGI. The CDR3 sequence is CASTRAETQYF. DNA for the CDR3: TGTGCCAGCACGAGGGCGGAGACCCAGTACTTC.

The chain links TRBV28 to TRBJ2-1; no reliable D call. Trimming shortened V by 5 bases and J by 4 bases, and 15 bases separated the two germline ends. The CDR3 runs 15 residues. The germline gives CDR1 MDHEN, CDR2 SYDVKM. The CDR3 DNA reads TGTGCCAGCAGTAAAACAGTCTCGCTTTACAATGAGCAGTTCTTC. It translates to CASSKTVSLYNEQFF. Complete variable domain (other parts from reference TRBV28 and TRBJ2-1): DVKVTQSSRYLVKRTGEKVFLECVQDMDHENMFWYRQDPGLGLRLIYFSYDVKMKEKGDIPEGYSVSREKKERFSLILESASTNQTSMYLCASSKTVSLYNEQFFGPGTRLTVL.

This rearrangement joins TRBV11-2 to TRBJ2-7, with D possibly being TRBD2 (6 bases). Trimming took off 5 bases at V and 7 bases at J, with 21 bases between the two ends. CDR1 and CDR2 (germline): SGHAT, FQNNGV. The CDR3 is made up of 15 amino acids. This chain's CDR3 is CASSPGGGLAREQYF. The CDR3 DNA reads TGTGCCAGCAGCCCCGGGGGTGGGCTGGCACGGGAGCAGTACTTC. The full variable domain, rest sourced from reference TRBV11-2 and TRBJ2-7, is EAGVAQSPRYKIIEKRQSVAFWCNPISGHATLYWYQQILGQGPKLLIQFQNNGVVDDSQLPKDRFSAERLKGVDSTLKIQPAKLEDSAVYLCASSPGGGLAREQYFGPGTRLTVT.

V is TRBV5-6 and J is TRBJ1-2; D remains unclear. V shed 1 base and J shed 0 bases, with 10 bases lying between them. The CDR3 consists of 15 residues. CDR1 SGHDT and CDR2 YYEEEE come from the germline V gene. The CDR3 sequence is CASSLYSGTNYGYTF. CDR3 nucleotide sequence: TGTGCCAGCAGCTTGTATTCCGGGACTAACTATGGCTACACCTTC.

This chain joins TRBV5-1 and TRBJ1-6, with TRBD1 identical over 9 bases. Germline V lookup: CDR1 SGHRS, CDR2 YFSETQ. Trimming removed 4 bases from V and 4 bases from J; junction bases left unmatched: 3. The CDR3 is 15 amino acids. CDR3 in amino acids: CASSIDRGYNSPLHF. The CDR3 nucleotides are TGCGCCAGCAGCATTGACAGGGGGTATAATTCACCCCTCCACTTT.

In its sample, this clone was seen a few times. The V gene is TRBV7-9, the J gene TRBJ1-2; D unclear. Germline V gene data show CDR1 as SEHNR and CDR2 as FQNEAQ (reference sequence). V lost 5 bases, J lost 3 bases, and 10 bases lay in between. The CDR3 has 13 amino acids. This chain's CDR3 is CASSPPRDYGYTF. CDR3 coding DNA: TGTGCCAGCAGCCCCCCGAGGGACTATGGCTACACCTTC.

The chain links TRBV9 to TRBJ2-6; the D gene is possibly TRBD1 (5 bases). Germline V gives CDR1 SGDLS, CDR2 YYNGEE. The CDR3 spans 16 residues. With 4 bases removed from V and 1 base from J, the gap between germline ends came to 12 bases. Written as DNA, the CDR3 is TGTGCCAGCAGCACCCAACAGGCTTCTGGGGCCAACGTCCTGACTTTC. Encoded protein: CASSTQQASGANVLTF.

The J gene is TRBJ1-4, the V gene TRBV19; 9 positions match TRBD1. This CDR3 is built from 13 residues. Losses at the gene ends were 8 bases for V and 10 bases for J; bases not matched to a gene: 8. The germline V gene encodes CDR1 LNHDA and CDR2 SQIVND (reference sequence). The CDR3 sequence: CASEDRGRGKLFF. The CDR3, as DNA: TGTGCCAGTGAAGACAGGGGGAGAGGAAAACTGTTTTTT.

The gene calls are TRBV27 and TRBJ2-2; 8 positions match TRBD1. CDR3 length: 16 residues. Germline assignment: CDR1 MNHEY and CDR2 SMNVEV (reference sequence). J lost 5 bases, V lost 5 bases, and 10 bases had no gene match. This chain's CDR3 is CASSLPRGLRTGELFF. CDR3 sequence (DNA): TGTGCCAGCAGTCTACCCAGGGGGCTAAGGACCGGGGAGCTGTTTTTT.

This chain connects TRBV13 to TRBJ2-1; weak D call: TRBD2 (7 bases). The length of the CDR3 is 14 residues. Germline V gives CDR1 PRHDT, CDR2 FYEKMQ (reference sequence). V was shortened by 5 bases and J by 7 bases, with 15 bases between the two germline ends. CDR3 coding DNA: TGTGCCAGCAGCGAGTGGGGGAGGGGGAATGAGCAGTTCTTC. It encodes CASSEWGRGNEQFF.

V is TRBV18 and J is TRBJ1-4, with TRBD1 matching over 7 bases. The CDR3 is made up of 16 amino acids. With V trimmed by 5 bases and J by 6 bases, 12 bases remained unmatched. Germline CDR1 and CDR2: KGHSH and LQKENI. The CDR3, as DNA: TGTGCCAGCTCATTATCCCCCCGGACAGGAGATGAAAAACTGTTTTTT. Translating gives CASSLSPRTGDEKLFF. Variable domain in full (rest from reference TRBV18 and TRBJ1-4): NAGVMQNPRHLVRRRGQEARLRCSPMKGHSHVYWYRQLPEEGLKFMVYLQKENIIDESGMPKERFSAEFPKEGPSILRIQQVVRGDSAAYFCASSLSPRTGDEKLFFGSGTQLSVL.

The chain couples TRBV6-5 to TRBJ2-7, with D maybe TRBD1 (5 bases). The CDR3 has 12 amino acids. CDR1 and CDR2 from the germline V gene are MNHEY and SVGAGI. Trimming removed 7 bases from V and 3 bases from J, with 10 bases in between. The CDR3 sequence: CASTDDSYEQYF. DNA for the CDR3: TGTGCCAGCACCGATGACAGCTACGAGCAGTACTTC.

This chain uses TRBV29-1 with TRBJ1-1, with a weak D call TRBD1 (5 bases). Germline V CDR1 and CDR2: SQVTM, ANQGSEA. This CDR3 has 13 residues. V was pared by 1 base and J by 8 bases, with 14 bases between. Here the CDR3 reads CSVEAILSGEAFF. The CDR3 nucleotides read TGCAGCGTTGAAGCAATCCTATCAGGGGAAGCTTTCTTT. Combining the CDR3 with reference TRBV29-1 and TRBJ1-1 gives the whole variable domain SAVISQKPSRDICQRGTSLTIQCQVDSQVTMMFWYRQQPGQSLTLIATANQGSEATYESGFVIDKFPISRPNLTFSTLTVSNMSPEDSSIYLCSVEAILSGEAFFGQGTRLTVV.

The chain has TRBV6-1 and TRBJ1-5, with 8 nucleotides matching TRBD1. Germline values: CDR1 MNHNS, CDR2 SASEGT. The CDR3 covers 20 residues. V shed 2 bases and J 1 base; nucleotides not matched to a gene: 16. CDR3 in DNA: TGTGCCAGCAGTGAATGGAGCAGGGGGCAAGTCTGGAAGAGCAATCAGCCCCAGCATTTT. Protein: CASSEWSRGQVWKSNQPQHF.

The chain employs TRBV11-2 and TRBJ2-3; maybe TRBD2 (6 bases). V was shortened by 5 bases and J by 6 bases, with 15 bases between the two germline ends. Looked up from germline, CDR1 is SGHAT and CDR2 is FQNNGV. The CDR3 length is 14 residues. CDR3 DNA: TGTGCCAGCAGCGCCGGGACTCCGGCCGATACGCAGTATTTT. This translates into CASSAGTPADTQYF.

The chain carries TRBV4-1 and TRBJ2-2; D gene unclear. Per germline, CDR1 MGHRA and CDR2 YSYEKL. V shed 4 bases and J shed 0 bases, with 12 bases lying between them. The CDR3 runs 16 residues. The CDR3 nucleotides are TGCGCCAGCAGCCTCAGTGGTAATCCGAACACCGGGGAGCTGTTTTTT. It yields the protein CASSLSGNPNTGELFF.

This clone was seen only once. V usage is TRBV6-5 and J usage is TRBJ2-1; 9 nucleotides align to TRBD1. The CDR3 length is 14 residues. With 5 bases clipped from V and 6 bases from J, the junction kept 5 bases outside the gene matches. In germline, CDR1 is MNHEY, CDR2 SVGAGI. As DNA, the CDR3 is TGTGCCAGCAGTCAGGGGACAGGGACCAATGAGCAGTTCTTC. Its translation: CASSQGTGTNEQFF.

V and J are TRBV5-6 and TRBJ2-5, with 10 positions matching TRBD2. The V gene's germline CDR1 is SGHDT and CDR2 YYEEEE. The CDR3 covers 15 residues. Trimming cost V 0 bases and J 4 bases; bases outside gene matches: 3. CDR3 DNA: TGTGCCAGCAGCTTGGTGTTAGCGGGAGGAGAGACCCAGTACTTC. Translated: CASSLVLAGGETQYF.

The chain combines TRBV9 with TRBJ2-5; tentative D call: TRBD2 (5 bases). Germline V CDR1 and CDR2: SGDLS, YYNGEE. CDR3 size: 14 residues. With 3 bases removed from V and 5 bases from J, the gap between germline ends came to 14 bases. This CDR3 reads CASSGTLGSETQYF. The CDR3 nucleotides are TGTGCCAGCAGCGGTACACTAGGGTCGGAGACCCAGTACTTC.

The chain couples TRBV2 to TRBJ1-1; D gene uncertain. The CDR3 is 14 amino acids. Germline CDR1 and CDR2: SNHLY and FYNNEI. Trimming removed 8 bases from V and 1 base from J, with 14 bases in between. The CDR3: CASLGLRGNTEAFF. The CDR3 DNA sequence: TGTGCCAGCCTGGGCTTGCGGGGGAACACTGAAGCTTTCTTT. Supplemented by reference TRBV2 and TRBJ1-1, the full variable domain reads EPEVTQTPSHQVTQMGQEVILRCVPISNHLYFYWYRQILGQKVEFLVSFYNNEISEKSEIFDDQFSVERPDGSNFTLKIRSTKLEDSAMYFCASLGLRGNTEAFFGQGTRLTVV.

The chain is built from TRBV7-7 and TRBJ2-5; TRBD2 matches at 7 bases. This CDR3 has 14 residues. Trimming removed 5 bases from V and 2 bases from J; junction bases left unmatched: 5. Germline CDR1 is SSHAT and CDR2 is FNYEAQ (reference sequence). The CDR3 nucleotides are TGTGCCAGCAGCCCGACCGGGAGGCAAGAGACCCAGTACTTC. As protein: CASSPTGRQETQYF.

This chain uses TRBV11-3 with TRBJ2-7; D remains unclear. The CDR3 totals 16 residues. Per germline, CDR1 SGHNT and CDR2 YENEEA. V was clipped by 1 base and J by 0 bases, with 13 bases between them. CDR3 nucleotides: TGTGCCAGCAGCTTAGGAAAGCCTCTAGACTCCTACGAGCAGTACTTC. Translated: CASSLGKPLDSYEQYF.